This T cell receptor beta chain was sequenced for a study of blood T cell repertoires in COVID-19. Looking at the study overall: T cells, B-cell-depleted T cells, or PBMCs supplied cDNA or gDNA.

Germline lookup yields CDR1 SNHLY and CDR2 FYNNEI. The V segment lost 6 bases and the J segment 3 bases; nucleotides outside the gene matches: 11. The CDR3 totals 15 residues. Assay: immunoSEQ multiplex PCR; the TCRdb copy retains only in-frame clones and omits some. The sample holds about 39,000 clones, 80% to 90% seen once. This clone showed up just once. This chain uses TRBV2 with TRBJ2-7; 7 nucleotides match TRBD1. Source material: peripheral blood. The receptor was isolated from a human donor in a cohort sampled during active or convalescent COVID-19. The donor label of this sample is uncertain. CDR3 protein: CASRSSPGQNYEQYF. CDR3 sequence (DNA): TGTGCCAGCAGAAGTAGTCCGGGACAGAACTACGAGCAGTACTTC.